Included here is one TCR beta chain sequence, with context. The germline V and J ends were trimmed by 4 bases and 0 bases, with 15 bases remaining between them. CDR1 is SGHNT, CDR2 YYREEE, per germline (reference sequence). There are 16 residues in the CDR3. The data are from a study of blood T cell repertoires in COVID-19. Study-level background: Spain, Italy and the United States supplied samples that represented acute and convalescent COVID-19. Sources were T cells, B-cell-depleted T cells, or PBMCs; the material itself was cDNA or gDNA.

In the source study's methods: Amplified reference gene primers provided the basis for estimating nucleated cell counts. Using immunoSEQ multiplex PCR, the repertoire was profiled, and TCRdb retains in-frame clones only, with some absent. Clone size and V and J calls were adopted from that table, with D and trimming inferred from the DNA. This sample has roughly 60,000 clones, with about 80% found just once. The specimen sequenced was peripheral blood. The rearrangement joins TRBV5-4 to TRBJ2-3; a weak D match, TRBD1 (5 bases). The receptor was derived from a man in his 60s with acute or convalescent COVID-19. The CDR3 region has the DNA TGTGCCAGCAGCCCGGCCAGGGTAAGGAGCACAGATACGCAGTATTTT. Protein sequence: CASSPARVRSTDTQYF.